This T cell receptor (beta chain) is drawn from a study of PD-1 blockade in classical Hodgkin lymphoma. Every patient experienced relapse after autologous stem cell transplantation, and brentuximab vedotin exposure varied. Relapsed/refractory classical Hodgkin lymphoma patients had complete, partial or progressive responses. Trimming shortened V by 3 bases and J by 8 bases, and 10 bases separated the two germline ends. Germline V CDR1 and CDR2: KGHSH, LQKENI. The CDR3 length is 12 residues. Note on this clone: Other DNA sequences in this sample translate to the same CDR3.

Only in-frame clones appear in the TCRdb table, and some are missing; sequencing was by immunoSEQ multiplex PCR. Altogether about 110,000 clones are present, about 88% being singletons, with the ten largest covering just under 20%. This TCR derives from a human donor with classical Hodgkin lymphoma. The chain combines TRBV18 with TRBJ1-2; D may be TRBD1 (5 bases). The sequences come from peripheral blood mononuclear cells (PBMCs), collected before the second cycle of nivolumab. DNA of the CDR3: TGTGCCAGCTCACCTGTAGGGGAGGGCTACACCTTC. Amino acid sequence: CASSPVGEGYTF.